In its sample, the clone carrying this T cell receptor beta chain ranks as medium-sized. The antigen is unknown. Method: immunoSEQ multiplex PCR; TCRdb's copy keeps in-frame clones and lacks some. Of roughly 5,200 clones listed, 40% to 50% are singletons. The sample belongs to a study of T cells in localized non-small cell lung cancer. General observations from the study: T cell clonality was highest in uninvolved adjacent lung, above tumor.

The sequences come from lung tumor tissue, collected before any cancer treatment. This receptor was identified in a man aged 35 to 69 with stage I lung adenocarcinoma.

The CDR3 loop reads CASSEALQGGYGYTF. DNA of the CDR3: TGTGCCAGCAGTGAAGCGTTACAGGGAGGCTATGGCTACACCTTC. This sequence joins TRBV9 and TRBJ1-2; D perhaps matches TRBD1 (6 bases). The V gene's germline CDR1 is SGDLS and CDR2 YYNGEE. The V end lost 5 bases, the J end lost 4 bases, and 18 bases lay between the germline ends. This CDR3 has 15 residues.